Listed below are T cell receptor beta chains from one sample, sequenced in a study of cytotoxic CD8 clonotypes in ibrutinib-treated CLL. Profiling relied on immunoSEQ multiplex PCR, and the TCRdb table lists in-frame clones only, not all of them. This table holds some 80,000 clones, 70% to 80% found once. The source was PBMCs, collected after 12 months of ibrutinib treatment. These receptors originate from a human donor with chronic lymphocytic leukemia. CDR3s include the opening cysteine and the closing phenylalanine or tryptophan. Fields, in order: V gene, J gene, CDR3 protein.

TRBV5-6	TRBJ1-1	CASSLGPVGPTEAFF
TRBV5-6	TRBJ2-3	CASSLGYVSWQYF
TRBV7-3	TRBJ2-1	CASSLTLAGGYNEQFF
TRBV11-3	TRBJ1-1	CASSYHDGTEAFF
TRBV9	TRBJ2-7	CASSSAGHPVGEQYF
TRBV11-2	TRBJ1-2	CASSDGQGNYGYTF
TRBV19	TRBJ1-2	CASSPGQGAGYTF
TRBV6-5	TRBJ2-7	CASSYAGTGTYEQYF
TRBV5-1	TRBJ2-7	CASSAGTGAYEQYF
TRBV19	TRBJ1-2	CASSPGTAVNYGYTF
TRBV7-2	TRBJ2-3	CASSLWAGVDTQYF
TRBV11-3	TRBJ1-6	CASSLTQWSYNSPLHF
TRBV20-1	TRBJ2-7	CSAGDRAGQYF
TRBV30	TRBJ1-4	CAWKGRGGWSEKLFF
TRBV7-2	TRBJ2-7	CASSAGGGSYEQYF
TRBV18	TRBJ2-7	CASSLGQNYEQYF
TRBV5-1	TRBJ2-7	CASSTPGAAPYEQYF
TRBV2	TRBJ1-6	CASSPTGPTDSPLHF
TRBV5-4	TRBJ2-5	CASSLAGETQYF
TRBV19	TRBJ2-3	CASSIDAPTRSTDTQYF
TRBV4-3	TRBJ2-3	CASSQGGGGDTQYF
TRBV18	TRBJ1-1	CASSPGPQGRAFF
TRBV10-3	TRBJ1-3	CAISRGSGSGNTIYF
TRBV18	TRBJ1-2	CASSPTATNYGYTF
TRBV5-1	TRBJ2-7	CASSLTLRTEPPYEQYF
TRBV18	TRBJ2-3	CASSPPGADTQYF
TRBV5-6	TRBJ2-7	CASSLTPPYEQYF
TRBV10-3	TRBJ2-3	CAISEGLAGVLDTQYF
TRBV29-1	TRBJ2-5	CSARTGAETQYF
TRBV7-3	TRBJ2-6	CASRYSGANVLTF
TRBV5-5	TRBJ2-1	CASSITGDPFF
TRBV15	TRBJ1-4	CATSSGHLVATNEKLFF
TRBV7-2	TRBJ2-2	CASSLLNRGNTGELFF
TRBV5-1	TRBJ2-7	CASSPEGTSGSWGYF
TRBV6-5	.	CASSRGQSYEQYF
TRBV11-2	TRBJ2-6	CASSPPGSEGANVLTF
TRBV11-3	TRBJ1-4	CASSPRRQKNEKLFF
TRBV4-3	TRBJ2-3	CASSQDWQGALWGTDTQYF
TRBV13	TRBJ2-4	CASSPRLLGPQYF
TRBV4-3	TRBJ2-2	CASSQRTGGELFF
TRBV4-3	TRBJ1-1	CASSRGGNTEAFF
TRBV6-5	TRBJ1-1	CASSYPGGGEAFF
TRBV7-3	TRBJ2-5	CASSPGTRQETQYF
TRBV29-1	TRBJ2-7	CSAKKGGLGHEQYF
TRBV5-1	TRBJ2-7	CASSLAPDRPRKQYF
TRBV2	TRBJ2-3	CARGDYGDTQYF
TRBV18	TRBJ1-5	CASSRGGGNQPQHF
TRBV19	TRBJ1-5	CASQGISNQPQHF
TRBV5-5	TRBJ2-1	CASSLGREQFF
TRBV7-2	TRBJ2-1	CASSLASGPNNEQFF
TRBV5-1	TRBJ2-7	CASSRQGASYEQYF
TRBV5-1	TRBJ2-7	CASSPRDRVHEQYF
TRBV6-4	TRBJ2-3	CASSDSAGTSGATDTQYF
TRBV29-1	TRBJ1-2	CSVEGGGTGYTF